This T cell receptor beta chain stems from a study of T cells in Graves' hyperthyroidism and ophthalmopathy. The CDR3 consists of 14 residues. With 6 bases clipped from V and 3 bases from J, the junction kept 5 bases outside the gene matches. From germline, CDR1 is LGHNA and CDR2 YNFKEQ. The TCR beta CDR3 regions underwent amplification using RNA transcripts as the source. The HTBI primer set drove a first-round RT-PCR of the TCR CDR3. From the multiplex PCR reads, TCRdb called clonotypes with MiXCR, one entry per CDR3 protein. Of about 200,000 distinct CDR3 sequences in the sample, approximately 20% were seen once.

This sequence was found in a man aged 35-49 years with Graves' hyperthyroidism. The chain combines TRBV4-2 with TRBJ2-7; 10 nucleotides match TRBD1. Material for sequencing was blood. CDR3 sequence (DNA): TGTGCCAGCAGTACATGGACAGGGGGCTACGAGCAGTACTTC. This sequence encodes CASSTWTGGYEQYF.